This TCR beta chain originates from a study of blood T cell repertoires in COVID-19. Overall study: In each case, the material was cDNA or gDNA derived from T cells, B-cell-depleted T cells, or PBMCs.

This clone showed up just once. The table came from immunoSEQ multiplex PCR; TCRdb's copy has only in-frame clones and leaves some out. The data show roughly 53,000 clones, about four fifths seen once. The germline V gene has CDR1 SGDLS and CDR2 YYNGEE. The CDR3 contains 16 residues. V shed 3 bases, J shed 0 bases, and the junction held 8 bases outside the gene matches. The sequenced sample was peripheral blood. The genes are TRBV9 and TRBJ1-1; 7 bases match TRBD1. The sequence derives from an older man with active COVID-19. The CDR3 DNA reads as TGTGCCAGCAGCGATGGGACAGACTTTCTGAACACTGAAGCTTTCTTT. It codes for CASSDGTDFLNTEAFF. The whole variable domain, remainder taken from reference TRBV9 and TRBJ1-1, is DSGVTQTPKHLITATGQRVTLRCSPRSGDLSVYWYQQSLDQGLQFLIQYYNGEERAKGNILERFSAQQFPDLHSELNLSSLELGDSALYFCASSDGTDFLNTEAFFGQGTRLTVV.